Sequencing of this T cell receptor beta chain was carried out in a study of T cells after yellow fever vaccination. Overall study context: When fractions had low cell numbers, they were prepared with SMART-Seq v4 Ultra Low Input. General study points: Primary-vaccination clones mostly resurfaced post-booster (roughly 97% CD4, approximately 90% CD8).

The TCR cDNA carried a universal primer site and UMIs from 5'RACE template switching. TCRdb independently ran MiXCR on the 5' RACE reads; one entry per CDR3 protein. This repertoire shows a few hundred thousand distinct CDR3 sequences, about 17% found once; its top ten account for roughly a sixth. A remark on this clonotype: The antigen is not known.

The specimen comprised PBMCs, sampled before the yellow fever booster vaccination. The clonotype originates from a man aged 18 to 30 who received the YFV17D yellow fever vaccine.

The CDR3, as DNA: TGTGCCAGTCGGACCCCGACGGCTGGTACTGAAGCTTTCTTT. Residues: CASRTPTAGTEAFF. J is TRBJ1-1 and V is TRBV19; D is unclear. V lost 8 bases, J lost 5 bases, and 18 bases lay in between. This CDR3 is 14 amino acids long. CDR1 and CDR2 from the germline V gene are LNHDA and SQIVND (reference sequence).